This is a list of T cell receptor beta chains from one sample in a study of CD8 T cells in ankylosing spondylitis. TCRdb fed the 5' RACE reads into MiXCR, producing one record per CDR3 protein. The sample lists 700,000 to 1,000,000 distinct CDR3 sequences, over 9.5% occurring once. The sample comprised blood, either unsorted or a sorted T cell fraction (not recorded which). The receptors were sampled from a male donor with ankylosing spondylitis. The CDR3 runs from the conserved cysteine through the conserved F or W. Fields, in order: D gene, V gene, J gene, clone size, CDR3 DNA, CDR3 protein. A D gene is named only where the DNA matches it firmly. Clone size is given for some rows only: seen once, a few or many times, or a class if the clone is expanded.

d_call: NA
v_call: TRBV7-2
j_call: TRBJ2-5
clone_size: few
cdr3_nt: TGTGCCAGCAGCTTAGATCCAGGGAGAGGGGAGACCCAGTACTTC
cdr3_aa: CASSLDPGRGETQYF

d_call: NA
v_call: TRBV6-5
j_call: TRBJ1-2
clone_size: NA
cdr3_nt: TGTGCCAGCAGTTTAAGTATGGGGCGGGACTATGGCTACACCTTC
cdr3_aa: CASSLSMGRDYGYTF

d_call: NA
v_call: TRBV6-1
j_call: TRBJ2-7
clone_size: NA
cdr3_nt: TGTGCCAGCAGTGAAGTCGGACTTAGCGTCTCGTCGGGCGAGCAGTACTTC
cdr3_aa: CASSEVGLSVSSGEQYF

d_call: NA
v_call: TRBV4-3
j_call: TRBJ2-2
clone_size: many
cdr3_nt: TGCGCCAGCAGCTTTCAAGGGGTCCAGAACACCGGGGAGCTGTTTTTT
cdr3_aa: CASSFQGVQNTGELFF

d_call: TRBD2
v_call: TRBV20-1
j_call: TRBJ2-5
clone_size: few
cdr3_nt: TGCAGTGCTGTACCGGGACTAGACGGGGAGACCCAGTACTTC
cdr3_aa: CSAVPGLDGETQYF

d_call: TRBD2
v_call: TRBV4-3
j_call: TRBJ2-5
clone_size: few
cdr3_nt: TGCGCCAGCAGCCAAGAGTCTCTAAAAACTAGCGGCTGGGAGACCCAGTACTTC
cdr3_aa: CASSQESLKTSGWETQYF

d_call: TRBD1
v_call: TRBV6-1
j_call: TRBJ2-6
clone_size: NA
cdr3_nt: TGTGCCAGCAGACGGGACAGGGGGGACTCTGGGGCCAACGTCCTGACTTTC
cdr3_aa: CASRRDRGDSGANVLTF

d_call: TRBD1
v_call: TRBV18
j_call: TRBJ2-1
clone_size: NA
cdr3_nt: TGTGCCAGCTCACCACCGAACAGGGGGTCCTACAATGAGCAGTTCTTC
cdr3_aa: CASSPPNRGSYNEQFF

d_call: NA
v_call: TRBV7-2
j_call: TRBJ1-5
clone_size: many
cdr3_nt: TGTGCCAGCAGCCGGCCGGGGACCAATCAGCCCCAGCATTTT
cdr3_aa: CASSRPGTNQPQHF

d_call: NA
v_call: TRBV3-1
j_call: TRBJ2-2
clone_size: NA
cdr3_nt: TGTGCCAGCAGCCAACCCCGGACCGGTAGCGGGGAGCTGTTTTTT
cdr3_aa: CASSQPRTGSGELFF

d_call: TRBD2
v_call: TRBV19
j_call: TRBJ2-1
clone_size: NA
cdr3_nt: TGTGCCAGTAGTATTAGCGGGAGAGTGGGTGGGCAGTTCTTC
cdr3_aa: CASSISGRVGGQFF

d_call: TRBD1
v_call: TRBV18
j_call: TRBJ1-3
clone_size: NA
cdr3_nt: TGTGCCAGCTCACCAACGGGACAGGGAATGAGAAACACCATATATTTT
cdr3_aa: CASSPTGQGMRNTIYF

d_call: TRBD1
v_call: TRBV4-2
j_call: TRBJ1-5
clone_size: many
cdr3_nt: TGTGCCAGCAGCCTAGCAGGGGGGGGCGGTCAGCCCCAGCATTTT
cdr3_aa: CASSLAGGGGQPQHF

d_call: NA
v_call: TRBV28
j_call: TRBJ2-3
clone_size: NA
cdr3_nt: TGTGCCAGCAGTACCCAGGGGCCTGGGGATACGCAGTATTTT
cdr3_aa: CASSTQGPGDTQYF

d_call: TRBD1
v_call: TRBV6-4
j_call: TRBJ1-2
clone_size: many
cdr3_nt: TGTGCCAGCAGTTCTTCAGGGGGCTCCTTCTATGGCTACACCTTC
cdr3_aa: CASSSSGGSFYGYTF

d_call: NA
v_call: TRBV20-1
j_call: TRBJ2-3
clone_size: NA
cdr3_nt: TGCAGTGCTAGAGGCTGGCGGGATCCCACAGATACGCAGTATTTT
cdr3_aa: CSARGWRDPTDTQYF

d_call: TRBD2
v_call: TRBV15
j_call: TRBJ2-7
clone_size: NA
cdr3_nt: TGTGCCACCAGCAGAGAGGGTCTAGCGGGGACCTACGAGCAGTACTTC
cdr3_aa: CATSREGLAGTYEQYF

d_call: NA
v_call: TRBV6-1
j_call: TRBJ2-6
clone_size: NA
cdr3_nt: TGTGCCAGCACCTTGTCCCTGGCAGCCTCTGGGGCCAACGTCCTGACTTTC
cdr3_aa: CASTLSLAASGANVLTF

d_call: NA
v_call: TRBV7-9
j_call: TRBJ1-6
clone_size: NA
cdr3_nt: TGTGCCAGCAGCAAGGGGGGACGGAATTCACCCCTCCACTTT
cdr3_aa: CASSKGGRNSPLHF

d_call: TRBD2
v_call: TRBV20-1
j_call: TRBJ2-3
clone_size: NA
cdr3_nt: TGCAGTGCTTTCCGGACTAGCGGGAGGGGGAGCACAGATACGCAGTATTTT
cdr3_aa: CSAFRTSGRGSTDTQYF

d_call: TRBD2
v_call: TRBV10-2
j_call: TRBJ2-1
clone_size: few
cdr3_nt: TGCGCCAGCACCGGGACTAGCCGCGTCAATGAGCAGTTCTTC
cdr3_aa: CASTGTSRVNEQFF

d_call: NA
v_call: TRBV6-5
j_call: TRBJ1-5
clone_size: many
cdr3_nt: TGTGCCAGCAGTCGTCTCGGTCAGCCCCAGCATTTT
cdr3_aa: CASSRLGQPQHF